This T cell receptor beta chain appears in the sequencing data of a study of cytomegalovirus exposure and HLA in healthy donors (dated by TCRdb to the late 2010s). In terms of the full investigation: In an earlier analysis of some 550 of the donors, approximately 300 Gb of sequence data and 95 million to 130 million unique TCR beta sequences from about 179 million T cells were reported. An early release covering 550 to 650 HLA-typed donors comprised about 300 gigabases of sequencing data and some 79 million unique TCR sequences. Among the roughly 430 genotyped donors, around 79% belonged to the genetic ancestry cluster associated with self-reported Caucasian donors. The aim of the study was to test whether cataloging public T cell receptors could identify signatures of past pathogen exposure. Using immunosequencing, the study profiled T cell repertoires from around 670 subjects and related those repertoires to cytomegalovirus serostatus. Along with the approximately 700-subject first cohort, a separate validation cohort of 120 different subjects was used. High-throughput TCR immunosequencing, statistical association of individual TCRs with disease status, and machine learning were combined to predict cytomegalovirus infection status. A later analysis re-analyzed previously published TCR beta repertoires from roughly 630 donors and added high-resolution HLA genotyping to study TCR occurrence patterns. In the later analysis, no new phenotypic data were used to find candidate immune exposures; instead, reliance was placed on TCR beta sequences and their occurrence across donors. An earlier analysis of fewer than 700 of the donors applied high-throughput TCR beta sequencing to assess whether each TCR beta V gene segment acted as functional or pseudogenic. Donor age, sex, ethnicity and CMV serostatus were collected together with the repertoire data. A later genetic analysis took genome-wide SNP genotypes for 398 of the 666 donors and used that subset as a discovery cohort. Every repertoire in the discovery cohort had been generated on one and the same sequencing platform. Both class I and class II loci were covered by HLA typing, at four-digit resolution. Typing coverage differed by locus: A, B, C, DRB1 and DQB1 were typed in roughly 620-630 donors, DQA1 in about 560, DPA1 in roughly 590, and DPB1 in just under 490. Several DR-DQ haplotypes were handled as single units for association and clustering because linkage in the cohort was strong. Across some 400 genotyped donors of the cohort, an average of roughly 230,000 unique TCR beta nucleotide sequences per donor were sequenced, and approximately 19% of those sequences were non-productive.

Receptors were amplified or captured by the immunoSEQ multiplex PCR assay. For the multiplex PCR, a mixture combining 60 forward primers for TCR Vbeta segments and 13 reverse primers for TCR Jbeta segments was used. The CDR3 region of rearranged TCR beta genes was amplified from genomic DNA with a multiplex PCR assay. On the Illumina HiSeq System, the amplified TCR beta libraries were sequenced as 87-base-pair reads. In the original analysis: Across the roughly 640 repertoires, a later analysis counted tens of millions of unique TCR beta chains, approximately 10 million of which were shared by at least two donors. To remove PCR and sequencing errors, raw reads were error-corrected and collapsed into unique sequences using a nearest-neighbor algorithm that merged closely related sequences. V, D and J gene segments were assigned by aligning CDR3 sequences to IMGT reference sequences. Each retained sequence needed at least a six-nucleotide match to both a V gene segment and a J gene segment. A rearrangement counted as productive if the CDR3 had no stop codons and remained in frame with V and J, and every other rearrangement counted as non-productive. CDR3 was defined according to IMGT convention as the region running from the second conserved V-encoded cysteine to the conserved J-encoded phenylalanine. The earlier analysis of about 640 of the donors excluded any sequence lacking an unambiguous match to a single V gene segment. An earlier analysis of a few hundred of the donors classified V segments as functional when productive rearrangements were above 56.7% and as segregating when the standard deviation between donors was above 5%. A statistical classification framework was built to diagnose cytomegalovirus status from the catalog of TCR beta chain sequences. In a later analysis, TCR nucleotide sequences were compared against IMGT/GENE-DB human TR gene sequences so that V and J genes could be assigned. In a later analysis, CDR3 sequences and most-parsimonious VDJ recombination scenarios were assigned using the TCRdist pipeline. In a later analysis, each TCR beta chain was defined by its CDR3 amino acid sequence together with its V-gene family, and reads without a unique V-gene family were excluded. To address suspected cross-contamination and a sequencing artifact, a later analysis removed several hundred highly shared, low-generation-probability nucleotide sequences. In a later analysis, a clonal expansion index was calculated for each public chain from normalized within-repertoire ranks of inferred template counts. A later analysis computed generation probabilities with a VDJ recombination model fitted to out-of-frame rearrangements, and checked the results against IGoR. A later analysis scored TCR-TCR, TCR-HLA and TCR-CMV co-occurrence with hypergeometric tests, applying a repertoire-size bias correction to TCR pairs. To estimate false discovery rates, a later analysis permuted the HLA or CMV assignments 20 times. A later analysis grouped co-occurring TCRs with DBSCAN, adding TCRdist sequence similarity when clustering within HLA-allele-positive subsets. Repertoires with fewer than 30,000 or more than 120,000 public chains, plus five repertoires with anomalous nucleotide sharing, were excluded from co-occurrence clustering. TCRdb carries this immuneACCESS record with in-frame sequences only. Its versions omit some clonotypes, under half of them owing to an unresolved V gene in the studies checked, with the rest unexplained. The V and J calls and clone size were taken over from that table, and D and trimming were inferred from the DNA. In all, the sample holds approximately 160,000 clones, and about 71% of those were seen once. In total, the top ten clones hold roughly 2.7% of the sample.

From the cysteine through the phenylalanine, the CDR3 covers 13 amino acids. The kept DNA is CDR3 alone, 39 bases in frame from the first base. Unmatched junction bases come to 4, with V trimmed by 2 bases and J by 11 bases. CDR1 LGHNT and CDR2 FRNRAP were looked up in the germline V gene. As to this clone: What antigen it recognizes has not been identified. The sample holds no much larger clone one base away, and base qualities are not on file.

Broad study findings and their caveats: Because counts were too low, about 18 rarely observed V segments, including chromosome 9 orphons, were left out of the earlier analysis of several hundred of the donors. Linkage disequilibrium might explain the correlated functional status among segregating V segments, but an unknown experimental factor could not be excluded. Only TCR beta chains were sequenced in this cohort, and the absence of alpha or paired-chain data limited detectable features. In both the original and validation cohorts, the classifier was reported to diagnose cytomegalovirus status with high specificity and sensitivity. According to a later analysis, TCR association rates differed among HLA loci, with DRB1 alleles showing the most associated TCRs and HLA-C alleles showing the fewest. In a later analysis, several top co-occurrence clusters were reported to appear linked to parvovirus B19, influenza, CMV and Epstein-Barr virus. The study gave a list of 150 to 200 TCR beta chains associated with cytomegalovirus. Most TCR sequences were seen in very few donors, while some public TCRs were found in many individuals. Strong co-occurrence of HLA alleles, especially DR and DQ, made assigning TCR associations to individual alleles difficult. Because some donors lacked HLA typing at each locus, the association tests relied only on the typed subset. According to a later analysis, most CMV-associated TCR beta chains appeared to be HLA-restricted, and the HLA associations seemed to be driven largely by CMV exposure. The authors suggested that the approach could potentially be generalized to other disease states and immunological phenotypes. Three of the identified cytomegalovirus-associated TCR beta chains were confirmed in vitro to be specific for cytomegalovirus antigens. Compared with the roughly 700-donor mean, donors in an Asian-associated ancestry cluster had fewer N-insertions in productive TCRs, according to a later genetic analysis. An association between a missense DCLRE1C variant and V-gene and J-gene trimming of TCR beta chains was found in a later genetic analysis and replicated in an independent cohort. A further reported finding was that TCR beta sequences accurately predicted the HLA-A and HLA-B alleles for most subjects in the first cohort. In an earlier analysis of roughly 560 of the donors, most TCR beta V segments were observed in productive rearrangements about 90% or about 30% of the time, broadly matching IMGT annotations. CMV serostatus was the only immune exposure information available for the cohort. In a later analysis, HLA-associated TCR beta chains showed more clonal expansion and lower generation probabilities than non-associated chains that were equally common. Sequencing depth was assumed to be roughly uniform across donors in the presence/absence analyses, though that assumption may not hold. A later analysis associated 17,000 or so TCR beta sequences with specific HLA alleles at a false discovery rate of 0.05. Because the 87-base-pair reads could not distinguish some IMGT-functional V segments, including TRBV6-2 and TRBV6-3, those segments were excluded. A cluster of highly shared sequence variants was judged likely to represent a technical artifact of the sequencing pipeline.

The cohort was made up of approximately 700 healthy bone marrow donors. Cohort members were all nominally healthy when sampled, although unrecorded immune exposures were likely present. The donor was CMV seropositive and belonged to the group of more than 250 seropositive cohort members. A peripheral blood sample was provided by each donor, and peripheral blood mononuclear cells were used for TCR beta sequencing. Genomic DNA extraction from the blood cell samples was performed with the Qiagen DNeasy Blood Extraction Kit. The receptor's source is a woman aged 40 to 50 in good health and CMV-seropositive. The chain employs TRBV12-5 and TRBJ1-5; 9 nucleotides in the junction match TRBD1. The material sequenced was PBMCs. The CDR3 reads as follows: CASGLTGGSAQHF. The nucleotide sequence is given as TGTGCTAGTGGTTTGACAGGGGGCTCAGCCCAGCATTTT.